A selection of T cell receptor beta chains follows, all from one sample in a study of molecular identifiers for immune sequencing clone quantification. TCRdb re-analysed the PCR reads in MiXCR, keeping a single row per CDR3 protein. The sample has some 94,000 distinct CDR3 sequences, around 27% seen once. Sequenced input: naive CD8+ T cells from blood, with Jurkat cell RNA spiked in. These receptor sequences come from a human donor in good health. Some libraries in this study had Jurkat cell RNA spiked in. Both conserved end residues are part of each CDR3.

v_call cdr3_aa
TRBV19 CASSIAGHTYEQYF
TRBV12-3/TRBV12-4 CASSLGQVASGANVLTF
TRBV6-7 CASSPRGRAAFF
TRBV23-1 CASSPRLNQPQHF
TRBV7-9 CASSDGDRAGNQPQHF
TRBV20-1 CSASRVTNTEAFF
TRBV4-2 CASSPRLNSPLHF
TRBV3-1 CASSQLDSATDTQYF
TRBV7-9 CASSLVGLEGEQYF
TRBV19 CASSIGSGRIYEQYF
TRBV4-3 CASSQGPGFESGELFF
TRBV6-2/TRBV6-3 CASTLAGGGRYEQYF
TRBV6-2/TRBV6-3 CASRPTGEDTQYF
TRBV4-2 CASSPGTSGQIKSYEQYF
TRBV10-3 CAISDDYNEQFF
TRBV6-2/TRBV6-3 CASSYTGSNQPQHF
TRBV19 CASSFGSPNTEAFF
TRBV11-2 CASSAQPGQYNEQFF
TRBV10-3 CAITTDTSTDTQYF
TRBV29-1 CSVEFDGAYEQYF
TRBV28 CASSFGPSSPVEQYF
TRBV4-3 CASSQDRALFGYEQYF
TRBV11-1 CASSHWDKEETRYF
TRBV9 CASNPLGGPSYNEQFF
TRBV12-3/TRBV12-4 CASSLREGRVNEKLFF